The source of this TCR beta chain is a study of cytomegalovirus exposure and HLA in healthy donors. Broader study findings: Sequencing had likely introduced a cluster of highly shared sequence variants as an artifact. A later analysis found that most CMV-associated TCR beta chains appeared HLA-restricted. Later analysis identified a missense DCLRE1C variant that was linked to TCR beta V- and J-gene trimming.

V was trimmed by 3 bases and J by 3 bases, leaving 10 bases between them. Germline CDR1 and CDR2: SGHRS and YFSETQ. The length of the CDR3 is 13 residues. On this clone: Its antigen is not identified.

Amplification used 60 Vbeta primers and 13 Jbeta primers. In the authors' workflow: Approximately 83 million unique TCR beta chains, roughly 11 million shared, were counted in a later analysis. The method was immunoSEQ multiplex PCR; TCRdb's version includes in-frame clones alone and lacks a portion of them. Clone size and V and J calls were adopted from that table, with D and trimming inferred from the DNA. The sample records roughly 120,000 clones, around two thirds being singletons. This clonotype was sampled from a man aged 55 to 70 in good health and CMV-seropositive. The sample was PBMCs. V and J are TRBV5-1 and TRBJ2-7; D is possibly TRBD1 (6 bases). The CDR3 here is CASSWQGNYEQYF. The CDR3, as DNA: TGCGCCAGCAGCTGGCAGGGGAACTACGAGCAGTACTTC.